The 31 T cell receptor beta chains given below trace back to one sample, sequenced in a study of low-dose radiotherapy and immunotherapy resistance in tumors. First-strand cDNA used TRAV- and TRBV-specific primers, covering alpha and beta chains. With a V-primer adapter and a constant-region primer, TCRs were amplified for about 20 PCR cycles. TCRdb processed the reads anew with MiXCR; each CDR3 protein has one entry. The sample lists about 7,900 distinct CDR3 sequences; 60% to 70% were seen once. Receptors originate from a human donor with advanced metastatic prostate, ovarian, gallbladder or colorectal cancer (not recorded which). This table probably holds off-target reads from a library built for another chain.

The V and J genes are TRBV29-1 and TRBJ2-5, with a weak D call TRBD2 (6 bases). Germline lookup yields CDR1 SQVTM and CDR2 ANQGSEA. The CDR3 extends over 12 amino acids. With 3 bases removed from V and 4 bases from J, the gap between germline ends came to 9 bases. CDR3 nucleotide sequence: TGCAGCGTTGAGTTGGGGGGAGAGACCCAGTACTTC. It yields the protein CSVELGGETQYF.

The chain links TRBV4-3 to TRBJ2-3, with D perhaps matching TRBD1 (6 bases). The CDR3 length is 15 residues. CDR1 and CDR2 from the germline V gene are LGHNA and YSLEER. Trimming removed 2 bases from V and 0 bases from J, with 9 bases in between. The CDR3 here is CASSQNRASTDTQYF. CDR3 bases: TGCGCCAGCAGCCAAAACAGGGCTAGCACAGATACGCAGTATTTT.

The rearrangement uses TRBV4-2 and TRBJ2-5; 9 bases agree with TRBD1. Per the germline V gene, CDR1 is LGHNA and CDR2 is YNFKEQ. V was clipped by 3 bases and J by 3 bases; unmatched bases: 2. The CDR3 extends over 14 amino acids. The CDR3 sequence: CASSHGTGKETQYF. In nucleotides, the CDR3 is TGTGCCAGCAGCCACGGGACAGGGAAAGAGACCCAGTACTTC.

In its sample, this clonotype ranks as medium-sized. This sequence joins TRBV6-4 and TRBJ2-2; possible D gene TRBD2, 5 bases. Trimming shortened V by 0 bases and J by 5 bases, and 7 bases separated the two germline ends. The CDR3 length is 14 residues. Germline-derived CDR1 and CDR2 are MRHNA and SNTAGT. The CDR3 sequence: CASSDSGETGELFF. In DNA form, the CDR3 reads TGTGCCAGCAGTGACTCCGGGGAGACCGGGGAGCTGTTTTTT.

The chain employs TRBV28 and TRBJ1-1, with D hard to call. CDR1 and CDR2 from the germline V gene are MDHEN and SYDVKM. CDR3 size: 13 residues. Trimming pared 7 bases from V and 7 bases from J, leaving 16 bases between. DNA for the CDR3: TGTGCCAGCATAACTCCCGGAGTCAATGAAGCTTTCTTT. Protein product: CASITPGVNEAFF.

For the CDR3, the DNA is TGTGCCAGCAGCGGGGGCCGGCTAGAGACCCAGTACTTC. It is translated as CASSGGRLETQYF. V is TRBV2 and J is TRBJ2-5, with D tentatively TRBD1 or TRBD2 (6 bases each). CDR3 length: 13 residues. Germline V gene lookup returns CDR1 SNHLY and CDR2 FYNNEI. V was clipped by 6 bases and J by 4 bases, with 12 bases between them. The full variable domain, in which reference TRBV2 and TRBJ2-5 provide the parts outside the CDR3, is EPEVTQTPSHQVTQMGQEVILRCVPISNHLYFYWYRQILGQKVEFLVSFYNNEISEKSEIFDDQFSVERPDGSNFTLKIRSTKLEDSAMYFCASSGGRLETQYFGPGTRLLVL.

V gene TRBV12-3 or TRBV12-4 combines with J gene TRBJ1-2; D possibly corresponds to TRBD1 (5 bases). V shed 3 bases and J shed 4 bases, with 15 bases lying between them. The CDR3 consists of 15 residues. The DNA for the CDR3 is TGTGCCAGCAGTTTTGCAGGACATCCCCCCTATGGCTACACCTTC. Residues: CASSFAGHPPYGYTF.

The sample holds a few counts of this clonotype. The chain uses TRBV11-2 and TRBJ2-3; 11 bases fit TRBD2. CDR3 size: 16 residues. With 5 bases clipped from V and 0 bases from J, the junction kept 4 bases outside the gene matches. The germline CDR1 and CDR2 sequences are SGHAT and FQNNGV. CDR3 in amino acids: CASSLGTSGSTDTQYF. The CDR3 DNA reads TGTGCCAGCAGCCTGGGGACTAGCGGTAGCACAGATACGCAGTATTTT.

The V and J genes are TRBV6-2 or TRBV6-3 and TRBJ1-1; a possible D gene is TRBD1 (5 bases). Germline CDR1 reads MNHEY; CDR2 reads SVGEGT. This CDR3 region has 13 residues. Deletions cut 6 bases from V and 4 bases from J, with 12 bases between. As DNA, the CDR3 is TGTGCCAGCAGCCCAGACAGATCCACTGAAGCTTTCTTT. Its translation is CASSPDRSTEAFF.

A single count supports this clonotype. The CDR3 DNA follows: TGTGCCAGCAGACGACAGGGGGGGACTGAAGCTTTCTTT. The encoded protein is CASRRQGGTEAFF. The chain couples TRBV6-5 to TRBJ1-1; 9 bases align to TRBD1. Germline trimming cut 6 bases from V and 5 bases from J; bases unmatched to any gene: 4. CDR1 is MNHEY, CDR2 SVGAGI, per germline. The CDR3 is 13 residues long.

This chain connects TRBV28 to TRBJ2-7, with 7 bases matching TRBD1. Per germline, CDR1 MDHEN and CDR2 SYDVKM. The CDR3 totals 14 residues. Trimming at V came to 6 bases and at J to 2 bases, leaving 7 bases not matched to a gene. CDR3 DNA: TGTGCCAGCAGAATTGGACAGGAGCCCTACGAGCAGTACTTC. The encoded protein is CASRIGQEPYEQYF. The full variable domain, in which reference TRBV28 and TRBJ2-7 provide the parts outside the CDR3, is DVKVTQSSRYLVKRTGEKVFLECVQDMDHENMFWYRQDPGLGLRLIYFSYDVKMKEKGDIPEGYSVSREKKERFSLILESASTNQTSMYLCASRIGQEPYEQYFGPGTRLTVT.

This clonotype occurred a few times. This rearrangement joins TRBV2 to TRBJ1-5; D is unresolved. Between the trimmed V and J ends, which lost 7 bases and 2 bases, there was a span of 15 bases. CDR1 SNHLY and CDR2 FYNNEI come from the germline V gene. The CDR3 spans 15 residues. In DNA form, the CDR3 reads TGTGCCAGCACCCTCCGGGGTGTCGGCAATCAGCCCCAGCATTTT. As protein: CASTLRGVGNQPQHF.

This clonotype was seen more than once but under ten times. The chain carries TRBV6-2 or TRBV6-3 and TRBJ1-5; TRBD1 aligns across 8 bases. V shed 0 bases, J shed 3 bases, and the junction held 7 bases outside the gene matches. Germline V gives CDR1 MNHEY, CDR2 SVGEGT. There are 17 residues in the CDR3. CDR3 nucleotide sequence: TGTGCCAGCAGTTACTCGATGGACAGGGTACCCAATCAGCCCCAGCATTTT. Its protein is CASSYSMDRVPNQPQHF.

The chain recombines TRBV27 with TRBJ1-1; D is unresolved. The length of the CDR3 is 13 residues. Germline loops: CDR1 MNHEY, CDR2 SMNVEV (reference sequence). With 6 bases removed from V and 0 bases from J, the gap between germline ends came to 8 bases. CDR3 in amino acids: CASSSGMNTEAFF. DNA of the CDR3: TGTGCCAGCAGCTCTGGGATGAACACTGAAGCTTTCTTT.

The chain recombines TRBV20-1 with TRBJ2-7, with a weak D call TRBD2 (7 bases). The germline CDR1 and CDR2 sequences are DFQATT and SNEGSKA (reference sequence). The V and J ends lost 3 bases and 3 bases respectively, with 15 bases between them. This CDR3 has 14 amino acids. The DNA of the CDR3 is TGCAGTGCTAGGCGTAGGGGGGGGGGCTACGAGCAGTACTTC. This gives the protein CSARRRGGGYEQYF.

The chain couples TRBV20-1 to TRBJ2-1; weak D call: TRBD2 (6 bases). Germline CDR1 and CDR2: DFQATT and SNEGSKA (reference sequence). The CDR3 runs 16 residues. V lost 4 bases, J lost 5 bases, and 21 bases lay in between. CDR3 amino acids: CSAINSGIGGNNEQFF. The CDR3 region has the DNA TGCAGTGCTATTAATAGCGGAATAGGAGGAAACAATGAGCAGTTCTTC.

The CDR3 nucleotides are TGTGCCAGCAGTTACTCGCCCGACAGGGCAGATACGCAGTATTTT. Translated, it gives CASSYSPDRADTQYF. The V gene is TRBV6-6, the J gene TRBJ2-3; 7 bases fit TRBD1. V lost 0 bases and J lost 4; bases outside the gene matches: 4. The CDR3 runs to 15 residues. Germline CDR1 reads MNHNY; CDR2 reads SVGAGI (reference sequence).

This CDR3 reads CASSYLTSGRATDTQYF. CDR3 DNA: TGTGCCAGCAGTTACTTGACCAGCGGGAGGGCAACAGATACGCAGTATTTT. This rearrangement joins TRBV6-2 or TRBV6-3 to TRBJ2-3; 10 bases are shared with TRBD2. V shed 1 base, J shed 3 bases, and the junction held 7 bases outside the gene matches. The V gene's germline CDR1 is MNHEY and CDR2 SVGEGT. This CDR3 region has 17 residues.

V gene TRBV11-2 combines with J gene TRBJ2-5; TRBD2 agrees at 11 bases. This CDR3 spans 16 amino acids. Germline CDR1 is SGHAT and CDR2 is FQNNGV. V was clipped by 5 bases and J by 0 bases; unmatched bases: 5. Here the CDR3 reads CASSQTSGVHQETQYF. CDR3 coding DNA: TGTGCCAGCAGCCAGACTAGCGGGGTACACCAAGAGACCCAGTACTTC.

The V call is TRBV28, the J call TRBJ1-6, with D perhaps matching TRBD1 (5 bases). Germline V gene data show CDR1 as MDHEN and CDR2 as SYDVKM. The CDR3 contains 14 residues. V was cut by 3 bases and J by 7 bases, with 10 bases left in between. This CDR3 reads CASSFRRTNSPLHF. CDR3 coding DNA: TGTGCCAGCAGTTTTCGACGGACAAATTCACCCCTCCACTTT.

This clonotype appeared a few times. The rearrangement uses TRBV6-2 or TRBV6-3 and TRBJ1-2; D perhaps matches TRBD1 (5 bases). The CDR3 is 12 amino acids. The V and J ends lost 5 bases and 7 bases respectively, with 11 bases between them. CDR1 is MNHEY and CDR2 is SVGEGT in the germline V gene. The CDR3 bases are TGTGCCAGCAGTCTGGGGACCCTTGGCTACACCTTC. Residues: CASSLGTLGYTF.

The chain carries TRBV5-5 and TRBJ1-2; D remains ambiguous. The CDR3 contains 15 residues. Germline V gene sequence: CDR1 SGHKS, CDR2 YYEKEE (reference sequence). Trimming removed 2 bases at V and 1 base at J, with 12 bases between. CDR3 in amino acids: CASSFSPGDNYGYTF. Written as DNA, the CDR3 is TGTGCCAGCAGCTTTTCCCCTGGGGATAACTATGGCTACACCTTC.

V usage is TRBV21-1 and J usage is TRBJ2-1. TRBV21-1 is labeled a pseudogene. The CDR3 extends over 15 amino acids. This chain's CDR3 is CASSKAYLPYNEQFF. CDR3 sequence (DNA): TGTGCCAGCAGCAAAGCCTATTTGCCCTACAATGAGCAGTTCTTC.

The V call is TRBV7-6, the J call TRBJ2-5; 7 bases fit TRBD1. J gave up 6 bases and V 5 bases, and 9 bases lay outside the gene matches. The CDR3 consists of 14 residues. Per germline, CDR1 SGHVS and CDR2 FNYEAQ. The CDR3 DNA reads TGTGCCAGCAGCCCCGGGGACAGTCTAAAGACCCAGTACTTC. Translated, it gives CASSPGDSLKTQYF.

The rearrangement uses TRBV28 and TRBJ2-7; TRBD1 matches at 9 bases. CDR1 is MDHEN, CDR2 SYDVKM, per germline. The CDR3 contains 16 residues. The ends lost 3 bases at V and 5 bases at J; junction bases unmatched: 11. The CDR3 bases are TGTGCCAGCAGTTTGGCCGGGACAGGGATGAGACACGAGCAGTACTTC. It yields the protein CASSLAGTGMRHEQYF.

This sequence joins TRBV5-4 and TRBJ2-3; D not certain. Trimming took 0 bases from V and 3 from J, leaving 5 bases between them. The CDR3 is 13 residues long. CDR1 is SGHNT, CDR2 YYREEE, per germline (reference sequence). Written as DNA, the CDR3 is TGTGCCAGCAGCTTGGGATTGACAGATACGCAGTATTTT. Translating it yields CASSLGLTDTQYF.

This sequence joins TRBV5-1 and TRBJ2-4, with D perhaps TRBD1 or TRBD2 (5 bases each). Germline V gene lookup returns CDR1 SGHRS and CDR2 YFSETQ. The CDR3 has 14 residues. V was cut by 3 bases and J by 7 bases, with 14 bases left in between. CDR3 DNA sequence: TGCGCCAGCAGCTCCGGGACGGGTGGGAACATTCAGTACTTC. This gives the protein CASSSGTGGNIQYF.

The CDR3 DNA sequence: TGTGCCAGCAAAGGATGGGCTAACACCGGGGAGCTGTTTTTT. As protein: CASKGWANTGELFF. The chain carries TRBV2 and TRBJ2-2; D remains unclear. CDR1 is SNHLY, CDR2 FYNNEI, per germline. The length of the CDR3 is 14 residues. V was clipped by 7 bases and J by 2 bases, with 11 bases between them.

The V call is TRBV12-3 or TRBV12-4, the J call TRBJ1-5; no reliable D call. V was clipped by 8 bases and J by 0 bases, with 8 bases between them. There are 13 residues in the CDR3. The CDR3 sequence is CASSKNSNQPQHF. For the CDR3, the DNA is TGTGCCAGCTCAAAAAATAGCAATCAGCCCCAGCATTTT.

This clonotype occurred a few times. The gene calls are TRBV28 and TRBJ2-5; D possibly corresponds to TRBD1 (5 bases). The V gene lost 2 bases and the J gene lost 3 bases, with 7 bases spanning the gap. Germline V gene lookup returns CDR1 MDHEN and CDR2 SYDVKM. There are 13 residues in the CDR3. The CDR3 DNA is TGTGCCAGCAGTTTAGGGGCAGAAGAGACCCAGTACTTC. This encodes CASSLGAEETQYF.

The genes are TRBV29-1 and TRBJ2-7; D not certain. The germline V gene has CDR1 SQVTM and CDR2 ANQGSEA. The CDR3 is made up of 12 amino acids. With 4 bases removed from V and 3 bases from J, the gap between germline ends came to 10 bases. The CDR3 spells CSVGAVGYEQYF. In DNA form, the CDR3 reads TGCAGCGTTGGGGCCGTCGGCTACGAGCAGTACTTC.